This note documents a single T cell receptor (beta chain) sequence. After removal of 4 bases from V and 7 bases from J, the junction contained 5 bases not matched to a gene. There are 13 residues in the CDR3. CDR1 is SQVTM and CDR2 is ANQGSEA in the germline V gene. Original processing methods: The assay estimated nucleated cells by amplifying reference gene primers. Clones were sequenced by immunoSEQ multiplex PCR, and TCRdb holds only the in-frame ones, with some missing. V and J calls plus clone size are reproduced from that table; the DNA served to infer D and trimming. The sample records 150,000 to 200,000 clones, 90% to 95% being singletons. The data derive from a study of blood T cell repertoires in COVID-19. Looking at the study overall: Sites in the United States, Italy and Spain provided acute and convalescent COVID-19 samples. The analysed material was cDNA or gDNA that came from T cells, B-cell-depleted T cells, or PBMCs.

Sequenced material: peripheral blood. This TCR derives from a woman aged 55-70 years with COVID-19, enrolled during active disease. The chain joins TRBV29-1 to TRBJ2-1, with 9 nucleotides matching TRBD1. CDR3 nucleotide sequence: TGCAGCGTTGTACAGGGGGCTCGGAATGAGCAGTTCTTC. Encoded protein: CSVVQGARNEQFF.